This T cell receptor beta chain originates from a study of T cell clonality in common variable immunodeficiency. A few counts support this clone. Its antigen is currently unknown. The read finishes 3 residues shy of the CDR3 end, and the germline J gene is used to complete it. V was pared by 7 bases and J by 1 base, with 2 bases of the junction left unmatched. The length of the CDR3 is 13 residues. In germline, CDR1 is LNHDA, CDR2 SQIVND (reference sequence). Study outcomes and limitations: CVID subjects showed higher TCRbeta clonality than healthy controls. Reportedly, TCR beta sequences from common variable immunodeficiency showed fewer deletions and N-nucleotide insertions. Patient heterogeneity in the CVID cohort limited correlations between repertoire features and clinical complications.

Caucasian heritage predominated among both patients and controls. Heparinized whole blood, 5 to 8 ml, came from each donor. The table came from immunoSEQ multiplex PCR; TCRdb's copy has only in-frame clones and leaves some out. The repertoire shows about 30,000 clones, none seen only once; the top ten take 5.4%. The TCR originated in a human donor with common variable immunodeficiency. Input material: peripheral blood mononuclear cells. The chain carries TRBV19 and TRBJ1-2; 8 bases match TRBD1. CDR3 bases read: TGTGCCAGTATCGGACAGGGTAACTATGGC. Protein: CASIGQGNYG. The entire CDR3 is CASIGQGNYGYTF.